These T cell receptor beta chains were read from a single sample in a study of beta chain features in type 1 diabetes. Sequencing was performed with immunoSEQ multiplex PCR; in TCRdb, only in-frame clones are kept and a portion is missing. The table includes 250,000 to 400,000 clones, about 14% detected once. Sample: central memory CD4+ T cells from blood. All receptors derive from a man aged 30-40 years in good health. Both conserved end residues are part of each CDR3. The order of the fields is J gene, D gene, V gene, CDR3 length, clone size, CDR3 protein, CDR3 DNA. A D gene is named only where the DNA matches it firmly. Clone size is shown for a subset of rows, as once, few, many or a class of expanded clone.

j_gene: TRBJ1-1; d_gene: TRBD1; v_gene: TRBV6-1; len: 14; abundance: few; CDR3aa: CASRKDRRNTEAFF; CDR3nt: TGTGCCAGCAGAAAGGACAGGCGTAACACTGAAGCTTTCTTT
j_gene: TRBJ2-2; d_gene: NA; v_gene: TRBV5-1; len: 11; abundance: NA; CDR3aa: CASYYTGELFF; CDR3nt: TGCGCCAGCTATTATACCGGGGAGCTGTTTTTT
j_gene: TRBJ2-2; d_gene: TRBD1; v_gene: TRBV9; len: 16; abundance: NA; CDR3aa: CASSPTGGSNTGELFF; CDR3nt: TGTGCCAGCAGCCCAACAGGGGGATCGAACACCGGGGAGCTGTTTTTT
j_gene: TRBJ2-5; d_gene: NA; v_gene: TRBV5-1; len: 11; abundance: NA; CDR3aa: CASSLAGPRYF; CDR3nt: TGCGCCAGCAGCTTGGCGGGGCCGCGGTACTTC
j_gene: TRBJ1-1; d_gene: TRBD1; v_gene: TRBV25-1; len: 13; abundance: NA; CDR3aa: CASMRQGNTEAFF; CDR3nt: TGTGCCAGCATGCGACAGGGGAACACTGAAGCTTTCTTT
j_gene: TRBJ2-3; d_gene: NA; v_gene: TRBV23-1; len: 13; abundance: NA; CDR3aa: CASETAITDTQYF; CDR3nt: TGCGCCAGTGAGACAGCCATCACAGATACGCAGTATTTT
j_gene: TRBJ2-7; d_gene: NA; v_gene: TRBV10-3; len: 12; abundance: many; CDR3aa: CAISVDTYEQYF; CDR3nt: TGTGCCATCAGTGTAGATACCTACGAGCAGTACTTC
j_gene: TRBJ2-5; d_gene: NA; v_gene: TRBV28; len: 14; abundance: many; CDR3aa: CASSLYRSQETQYF; CDR3nt: TGTGCCAGCAGTTTATATCGCAGCCAGGAGACCCAGTACTTC
j_gene: TRBJ2-7; d_gene: TRBD1; v_gene: TRBV5-6; len: 14; abundance: NA; CDR3aa: CASSYGTGIYEQYF; CDR3nt: TGTGCCAGCAGCTATGGGACAGGGATTTACGAGCAGTACTTC
j_gene: TRBJ2-1; d_gene: TRBD2; v_gene: TRBV7-2; len: 14; abundance: few; CDR3aa: CASSLERGRNEQFF; CDR3nt: TGTGCCAGCAGCTTAGAGCGGGGAAGGAATGAGCAGTTCTTC
j_gene: TRBJ2-7; d_gene: NA; v_gene: TRBV5-1; len: 16; abundance: NA; CDR3aa: CASSLGASRTLYEQYF; CDR3nt: TGCGCCAGCAGCCTGGGGGCCAGTCGTACCTTGTACGAGCAGTACTTC
j_gene: TRBJ2-3; d_gene: NA; v_gene: TRBV6-1; len: 12; abundance: NA; CDR3aa: CASGRVTDTQYF; CDR3nt: TGTGCCAGTGGCCGGGTCACAGATACGCAGTATTTT
j_gene: TRBJ2-5; d_gene: TRBD2; v_gene: TRBV5-5; len: 14; abundance: NA; CDR3aa: CASSSGTRGETQYF; CDR3nt: TGTGCCAGCAGCTCGGGGACTAGGGGGGAGACCCAGTACTTC
j_gene: TRBJ2-7; d_gene: NA; v_gene: TRBV6-5; len: 11; abundance: NA; CDR3aa: CASSQHYEQYF; CDR3nt: TGTGCCAGCAGTCAGCACTACGAGCAGTACTTC
j_gene: TRBJ2-1; d_gene: TRBD2; v_gene: TRBV25-1; len: 16; abundance: NA; CDR3aa: CASSESEGRANNEQFF; CDR3nt: TGTGCCAGCAGTGAATCCGAAGGGAGGGCCAACAATGAGCAGTTCTTC
j_gene: TRBJ2-7; d_gene: NA; v_gene: TRBV2; len: 11; abundance: few; CDR3aa: CASRVVYEQYF; CDR3nt: TGTGCCAGCAGAGTAGTGTACGAGCAGTACTTC
j_gene: TRBJ1-5; d_gene: NA; v_gene: TRBV5-1; len: 14; abundance: few; CDR3aa: CASSPGQRNQPQHF; CDR3nt: TGCGCCAGCAGCCCCGGACAGCGTAATCAGCCCCAGCATTTT
j_gene: TRBJ1-2; d_gene: NA; v_gene: TRBV7-2; len: 14; abundance: few; CDR3aa: CASSSRLRRDGYTF; CDR3nt: TGTGCCAGCAGCTCTCGCCTACGGCGCGATGGCTACACCTTC
j_gene: TRBJ1-5; d_gene: NA; v_gene: TRBV5-1; len: 15; abundance: NA; CDR3aa: CASSLIPGPNQPQHF; CDR3nt: TGCGCCAGCAGCCTCATCCCGGGCCCCAATCAGCCCCAGCATTTT
j_gene: TRBJ2-7; d_gene: TRBD2; v_gene: TRBV27; len: 14; abundance: few; CDR3aa: CASSFMRGAGEQYF; CDR3nt: TGTGCCAGCAGTTTTATGCGGGGGGCCGGAGAGCAGTACTTC
j_gene: TRBJ1-6; d_gene: TRBD1; v_gene: TRBV7-9; len: 16; abundance: many; CDR3aa: CASSLVDRATNSPLHF; CDR3nt: TGTGCCAGCAGCTTAGTGGACAGGGCAACTAATTCACCCCTCCACTTT
j_gene: TRBJ2-7; d_gene: NA; v_gene: TRBV14; len: 13; abundance: NA; CDR3aa: CASSRGPFYEQYF; CDR3nt: TGTGCCAGCAGCCGAGGGCCTTTTTACGAGCAGTACTTC
j_gene: TRBJ2-2; d_gene: TRBD2; v_gene: TRBV6-1; len: 14; abundance: NA; CDR3aa: CASRRSGGTGELFF; CDR3nt: TGTGCCAGCCGAAGGAGCGGGGGAACCGGGGAGCTGTTTTTT